This TCR beta chain derives from a study of cytotoxic CD8 clonotypes in ibrutinib-treated CLL. Study summary: 24 partial and 2 complete responses; at median roughly 67 months, roughly 15 remitted, roughly 12 progressed. Response samples followed a median 12 months of treatment, range 6 to 36.

As to this clone: Its antigen is not identified.

Study observations and caveats: A rise in clonality was seen at ibrutinib response, and a fall back toward baseline was seen at progression. Treatment saw public clonotypes, which were uncommon, either contract or stay stable.

V lost 6 bases, J lost 7 bases, and 12 bases stayed unmatched. This CDR3 is 17 amino acids long. Per germline, CDR1 MDHEN and CDR2 SYDVKM. The protocol was immunoSEQ multiplex PCR, while the TCRdb copy is restricted to in-frame clones and leaves out a portion. The sample consists of about 39,000 clones, 55% to 80% of them appearing once. J is TRBJ2-1 and V is TRBV28; TRBD2 agrees at 13 bases. Sample: PBMCs, taken at disease progression, from a patient treated with ibrutinib. This receptor was taken from a human donor with chronic lymphocytic leukemia. The DNA of the CDR3 is TGTGCCAGCAGCCAAACTAGCGGGAGGGCCGACGGAAATGAGCAGTTCTTC. This codes for CASSQTSGRADGNEQFF.